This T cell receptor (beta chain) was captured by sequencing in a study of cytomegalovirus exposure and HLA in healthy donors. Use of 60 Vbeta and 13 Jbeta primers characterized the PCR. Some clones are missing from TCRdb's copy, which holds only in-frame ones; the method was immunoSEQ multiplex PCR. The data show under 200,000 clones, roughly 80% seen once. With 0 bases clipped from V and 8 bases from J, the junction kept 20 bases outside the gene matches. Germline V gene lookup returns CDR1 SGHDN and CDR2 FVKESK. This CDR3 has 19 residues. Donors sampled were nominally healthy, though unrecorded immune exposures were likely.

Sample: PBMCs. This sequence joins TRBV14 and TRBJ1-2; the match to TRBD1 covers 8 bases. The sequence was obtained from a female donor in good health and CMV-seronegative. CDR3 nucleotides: TGTGCCAGCAGCCAAGACGTTTTACCGGGACAGGCCCTAGGCGGCGGCTACACCTTC. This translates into CASSQDVLPGQALGGGYTF.